This T cell receptor (beta chain) was retrieved from a study of ipilimumab plus nivolumab after autologous stem cell transplantation. Regarding the study as a whole: Authors suggest TCR repertoire, Treg phenotype and gut microbiota support further study.

This clone was counted only a few times. Its antigen is undetermined. In the same sample, other DNA sequences code for this CDR3. Germline CDR1 reads SEHNR; CDR2 reads FQNEAQ (reference sequence). V was clipped by 5 bases and J by 3 bases, with 23 bases between them. The CDR3 runs to 18 residues. Libraries were prepared by immunoSEQ multiplex PCR; TCRdb keeps only in-frame clonotypes and omits some of them. Of roughly 25,000 clones listed, about 86% are singletons. The receptor was isolated from a male donor with diffuse large B-cell lymphoma. The chain recombines TRBV7-9 with TRBJ1-5; D ambiguous. The sequencing used PBMCs, collected in a trial of ipilimumab plus nivolumab as post-transplant consolidation. The CDR3 sequence: CASSPAGISSASNQPQHF. The CDR3, as DNA: TGTGCCAGCAGCCCAGCGGGTATTAGTTCGGCCTCCAATCAGCCCCAGCATTTT.